These 27 T cell receptor beta chains came from one sample sequenced in a study of cytomegalovirus exposure and HLA in healthy donors. Primers: 60 Vbeta forward and 13 Jbeta reverse. The protocol was immunoSEQ multiplex PCR, while the TCRdb copy is restricted to in-frame clones and leaves out a portion. The sample contains about 93,000 clones, approximately 69% of which appear only once. Sequencing was performed on PBMCs. These receptors were obtained from a boy between 5 and 17 years old in good health and CMV-seropositive.

Here the CDR3 DNA reads TGCGCCAGCAGCTTCCGACTAGCGGGGGAGAACCTTGGGGAGCTGTTTTTT. Translation gives CASSFRLAGENLGELFF. The rearrangement joins TRBV5-1 to TRBJ2-2; 12 bases are a match to TRBD2. This CDR3 is built from 17 residues. V trimming: 2 bases; J trimming: 8 bases; junction bases outside the gene matches: 10. Germline V CDR1 and CDR2: SGHRS, YFSETQ.

The chain joins TRBV29-1 to TRBJ2-3; 7 nucleotides agree with TRBD2. Unmatched junction bases numbered 10, after V lost 6 bases and J lost 1 base. The CDR3 runs 15 residues. Germline values: CDR1 SQVTM, CDR2 ANQGSEA. CDR3 loop: CSVDKRGVGTDTQYF. DNA for the CDR3: TGCAGCGTAGATAAGCGGGGAGTAGGCACAGATACGCAGTATTTT.

The chain carries TRBV25-1 and TRBJ2-7; unclear D gene. V shed 9 bases and J shed 1 base, with 7 bases lying between them. CDR1 is MGHDK and CDR2 is SYGVNS in the germline V gene. This CDR3 has 11 residues. The CDR3 coding sequence is TGTGCCAGTATCGGGTCCTACGAGCAGTACTTC. Translated: CASIGSYEQYF.

V is TRBV27 and J is TRBJ2-7; weak D call: TRBD1 (5 bases). Trimming shortened V by 6 bases and J by 7 bases, and 19 bases separated the two germline ends. This CDR3 spans 14 amino acids. Germline loops: CDR1 MNHEY, CDR2 SMNVEV (reference sequence). In nucleotides, the CDR3 is TGTGCCAGCAGCGACACTTCCAGGGTTAAAGAGCAGTACTTC. This translates into CASSDTSRVKEQYF.

This sequence joins TRBV30 and TRBJ2-6, with TRBD1 as a possible D gene (7 bases). The CDR3 consists of 18 residues. CDR1 and CDR2 from the germline V gene are GTSNPN and SVGIG (reference sequence). Trimming shortened V by 5 bases and J by 0 bases, and 20 bases separated the two germline ends. As DNA, the CDR3 is TGTGCCTGGCAACCATGGAGGGGGCAGGGCTCTGGGGCCAACGTCCTGACTTTC. Translated: CAWQPWRGQGSGANVLTF.

This clone turned up a few times. V gene TRBV5-1 combines with J gene TRBJ1-1; D not resolved. Trimming pared 1 base from V and 0 bases from J, leaving 7 bases between. The CDR3 has 14 residues. Looked up from germline, CDR1 is SGHRS and CDR2 is YFSETQ. This CDR3 is CASSLHQMNTEAFF. Here the CDR3 DNA reads TGCGCCAGCAGCTTGCACCAGATGAACACTGAAGCTTTCTTT.

This chain uses TRBV5-4 with TRBJ2-7; the match to TRBD1 covers 9 bases. The CDR3 totals 14 residues. V lost 0 bases, J lost 6 bases, and 4 bases stayed unmatched. The germline gives CDR1 SGHNT, CDR2 YYREEE (reference sequence). The CDR3 DNA reads TGTGCCAGCAGCTTGGGACAGGGGGTTTCCGAGCAGTACTTC. Its protein product is CASSLGQGVSEQYF.

Turning to this clone: One end of the junction fails to match germline, which may point to a read error. The chain is built from TRBV6-1 and TRBJ2-5; D is unclear. Per germline, CDR1 MNHNS and CDR2 SASEGT. The CDR3 extends over 13 amino acids. The DNA of the CDR3 is TGTGCCAGCAGGATTCAGTACCAGGAGACCCAGTACTTC. It translates to CASRIQYQETQYF.

The V call is TRBV30, the J call TRBJ1-1; D not resolved. Trimming took 5 bases from V and 0 from J, leaving 13 bases between them. Germline CDR1 GTSNPN, CDR2 SVGIG (reference sequence). The CDR3 contains 14 residues. CDR3 in DNA: TGTGCCTGGGCCTATGAGGGATTGAACACTGAAGCTTTCTTT. Protein: CAWAYEGLNTEAFF.

The CDR3 bases are TGTGCCAGCAGCGCCCGGACTAGCGGGACCTACAATGAGCAGTTCTTC. This encodes CASSARTSGTYNEQFF. This sequence joins TRBV7-6 and TRBJ2-1; TRBD2 matches 12 bases. The CDR3 consists of 16 residues. From germline, CDR1 is SGHVS and CDR2 FNYEAQ. The V segment lost 5 bases and the J segment 2 bases; nucleotides outside the gene matches: 4.

The CDR3 nucleotides are TGTGCCAGCAGCTTACTTCGTTTCCAGCCCCAGCATTTT. This encodes CASSLLRFQPQHF. The rearrangement joins TRBV7-2 to TRBJ1-5; no clear D gene. Germline loops: CDR1 SGHTA, CDR2 FQGNSA. This CDR3 is built from 13 residues. V lost 2 bases, J lost 7 bases, and 9 bases lay in between.

The chain is built from TRBV7-3 and TRBJ2-1; TRBD2 aligns across 14 bases. Germline CDR1 and CDR2: SGHTA and FQGTGA. V shed 4 bases and J 9 bases; nucleotides not matched to a gene: 8. This CDR3 comprises 16 residues. CDR3 DNA sequence: TGTGCCAGCAGCTCCTCGACTAGCGGGAGGGCGGGTGAGCAGTTCTTC. Its protein is CASSSSTSGRAGEQFF. Full variable domain (outside the CDR3, taken from reference TRBV7-3 and TRBJ2-1): GAGVSQTPSNKVTEKGKYVELRCDPISGHTALYWYRQSLGQGPEFLIYFQGTGAADDSGLPNDRFFAVRPEGSVSTLKIQRTERGDSAVYLCASSSSTSGRAGEQFFGPGTRLTVL.

About this clone: The junction differs from germline at one of its ends, possibly a read error. The chain carries TRBV29-1 and TRBJ1-2; unclear D gene. Germline CDR1 reads SQVTM; CDR2 reads ANQGSEA. The CDR3 totals 12 residues. CDR3 in amino acids: CSALEANYGYPF. DNA of the CDR3: TGCAGCGCCCTAGAAGCTAACTATGGCTACCCCTTC.

J is TRBJ1-2 and V is TRBV19, with 9 bases aligning to TRBD1. The CDR3 consists of 17 residues. Unmatched junction bases numbered 18, after V lost 6 bases and J lost 7 bases. CDR1 is LNHDA, CDR2 SQIVND, per germline (reference sequence). For the CDR3, the DNA is TGTGCCAGTAGAGAGGAAACCGGGACAGGGAATTTTTTTGGCTACACCTTC. Translated, it gives CASREETGTGNFFGYTF. The full variable domain, with the rest looked up from reference TRBV19 and TRBJ1-2, is DGGITQSPKYLFRKEGQNVTLSCEQNLNHDAMYWYRQDPGQGLRLIYYSQIVNDFQKGDIAEGYSVSREKKESFPLTVTSAQKNPTAFYLCASREETGTGNFFGYTFGSGTRLTVV.

V is TRBV20-1 and J is TRBJ2-5; D is uncertain. This CDR3 is 11 amino acids long. V lost 6 bases and J 3 bases, leaving 8 bases between the germline ends. Per the germline V gene, CDR1 is DFQATT and CDR2 is SNEGSKA (reference sequence). CDR3 nucleotides: TGCAGTGCAGGCCGGGAAGAGACCCAGTACTTC. Protein product: CSAGREETQYF.

This chain uses TRBV7-2 with TRBJ2-5, with 10 bases matching TRBD2. The ends lost 1 base at V and 1 base at J; junction bases unmatched: 9. The CDR3 has 18 residues. Germline lookup yields CDR1 SGHTA and CDR2 FQGNSA. CDR3 bases: TGTGCCAGCAGCTTAGTATTGGTCGCTAGCGGGGGCCAAGAGACCCAGTACTTC. Residues: CASSLVLVASGGQETQYF.

The count of this clone is one. The V call is TRBV30, the J call TRBJ2-5; maybe TRBD2 (6 bases). V gave up 8 bases and J gave up 3 bases, with 19 bases separating them. Germline V lookup: CDR1 GTSNPN, CDR2 SVGIG (reference sequence). This CDR3 is built from 14 residues. The chain's CDR3 is CARTFWGVEETQYF. Here the CDR3 DNA reads TGTGCCCGGACCTTCTGGGGGGTGGAAGAGACCCAGTACTTC.

The V and J genes are TRBV5-1 and TRBJ2-7, with no clear D. CDR1 and CDR2 from the germline V gene are SGHRS and YFSETQ. This CDR3 region has 13 residues. The germline V and J ends were trimmed by 7 bases and 2 bases, with 13 bases remaining between them. The CDR3 reads CASRLRVPYEQYF. The DNA for the CDR3 is TGCGCCAGCCGGTTACGGGTTCCCTACGAGCAGTACTTC.

V and J are TRBV19 and TRBJ2-2, with 9 bases fitting TRBD1. CDR3 length equals 16 residues. V dropped 2 bases and J dropped 1; count of bases not matched to a gene: 2. Germline-derived CDR1 and CDR2 are LNHDA and SQIVND (reference sequence). For the CDR3, the DNA is TGTGCCAGTAGTATATTGGGACAGGGGAACACCGGGGAGCTGTTTTTT. Translated, it gives CASSILGQGNTGELFF.

The rearrangement links TRBV19 to TRBJ1-5; possibly TRBD1 for D (5 bases). V lost 3 bases and J 0 bases, leaving 9 bases between the germline ends. Germline lookup yields CDR1 LNHDA and CDR2 SQIVND (reference sequence). The CDR3 spans 15 residues. CDR3 nucleotide sequence: TGTGCCAGTAGTATCAGGGTCGATAGCAATCAGCCCCAGCATTTT. It yields the protein CASSIRVDSNQPQHF.

This chain connects TRBV7-9 to TRBJ2-1; TRBD2 matches at 12 bases. Trimming at V came to 3 bases and at J to 6 bases, leaving 3 bases not matched to a gene. The CDR3 length is 15 residues. CDR1 and CDR2 (germline): SEHNR, FQNEAQ (reference sequence). The CDR3 DNA follows: TGTGCCAGCAGCTTTTCTAGCGGGAGGGCCAATGAGCAGTTCTTC. It encodes CASSFSSGRANEQFF.

This clone has more than one count but fewer than ten. The chain uses TRBV25-1 and TRBJ1-1; D is unresolved. The CDR3 runs 11 residues. The germline gives CDR1 MGHDK, CDR2 SYGVNS. The ends were cut back, 8 bases at V and 4 bases at J, with 8 bases in the middle. The CDR3 coding sequence is TGTGCCAGCCTGGGAGGCACTGAAGCTTTCTTT. Amino acids: CASLGGTEAFF.

This clone has just a few counts. The chain joins TRBV7-8 to TRBJ2-7, with D maybe TRBD2 (6 bases). The CDR3 runs to 15 residues. Germline CDR1 reads SGHVS; CDR2 reads FQNEAQ. Trimming shortened V by 3 bases and J by 0 bases, and 12 bases separated the two germline ends. The CDR3 spells CASSFFIGSSYEQYF. CDR3 sequence (DNA): TGTGCCAGCAGCTTTTTTATCGGGAGCTCCTACGAGCAGTACTTC.

The CDR3 nucleotides are TGCGCCAGCAGCTTGGTACCCCCGGGACTAGCGGGAGGGTACAATGAGCAGTTCTTC. This translates into CASSLVPPGLAGGYNEQFF. The V gene is TRBV5-1, the J gene TRBJ2-1, with TRBD2 identical over 16 bases. The germline V gene encodes CDR1 SGHRS and CDR2 YFSETQ. The trim removed 0 bases at V and 4 bases at J, leaving 7 bases unmatched. The CDR3 consists of 19 residues.

This rearrangement joins TRBV29-1 to TRBJ1-2; a possible D gene is TRBD1 (6 bases). CDR1 is SQVTM and CDR2 is ANQGSEA in the germline V gene. The CDR3 runs to 13 residues. Trimming cost V 6 bases and J 6 bases, with 17 bases left between them. CDR3: CSVSRGAHNGYTF. The CDR3 bases are TGCAGCGTCAGCCGGGGGGCGCATAATGGCTACACCTTC. Looking up the rest from reference TRBV29-1 and TRBJ1-2 gives the full variable domain: SAVISQKPSRDICQRGTSLTIQCQVDSQVTMMFWYRQQPGQSLTLIATANQGSEATYESGFVIDKFPISRPNLTFSTLTVSNMSPEDSSIYLCSVSRGAHNGYTFGSGTRLTVV.

V usage is TRBV11-3 and J usage is TRBJ2-3, with a weak D call TRBD2 (7 bases). The CDR3 sequence is 15 residues long. The germline V gene has CDR1 SGHNT and CDR2 YENEEA. Trimming removed 5 bases at V and 4 bases at J, with 16 bases between. CDR3 protein: CASSTVREGADTQYF. The CDR3 DNA is TGTGCCAGCAGCACCGTAAGGGAGGGGGCAGATACGCAGTATTTT.

This clone was found a few times. The chain combines TRBV29-1 with TRBJ2-1; the D gene is possibly TRBD1 (5 bases). With 7 bases removed from V and 3 bases from J, the gap between germline ends came to 10 bases. Germline V CDR1 and CDR2: SQVTM, ANQGSEA. The CDR3 is 12 residues long. The CDR3 region has the DNA TGCAGCGGAGTCCAGGGCTACAATGAGCAGTTCTTC. Translation gives CSGVQGYNEQFF.